The T cell receptor beta chain described here comes from a study of cytomegalovirus exposure and HLA in healthy donors (TCRdb year 2017). Study-wide context: In an earlier analysis of approximately 500 of the donors, roughly 300 Gb of sequence data and 117 million unique TCR beta sequences from about 179 million T cells were reported. An early release covering 550 to 700 HLA-typed donors comprised around 300 gigabases of sequencing data and around 80 million unique TCR sequences. The genetic ancestry cluster associated with self-reported Caucasian donors included 70% to 85% of the 300 to 450 genotyped donors. The study aimed to test whether signatures of past pathogen exposure could be identified by cataloging public T cell receptors. Using immunosequencing, the study profiled T cell repertoires from around 680 subjects and related those repertoires to cytomegalovirus serostatus. Along with the 666-subject first cohort, a separate validation cohort of about 110 different subjects was used. To predict cytomegalovirus infection status, the study brought together high-throughput TCR immunosequencing, statistical association of individual TCRs with disease status, and machine learning. A later analysis re-analyzed previously published TCR beta repertoires from 600 to 850 donors and added high-resolution HLA genotyping to study TCR occurrence patterns. The later analysis used no new phenotypic data to find candidate immune exposures, relying instead on TCR beta sequences and their occurrence across donors. In an earlier analysis of a few hundred of the donors, high-throughput TCR beta sequencing was used to judge whether each TCR beta V gene segment behaved as functional or pseudogenic. Donor age, sex, ethnicity and CMV serostatus were compiled together with the repertoire data. A later genetic analysis took genome-wide SNP genotypes for about 55% of the 666 donors and used that subset as a discovery cohort. All discovery cohort repertoires had been generated on a single sequencing platform. HLA typing included class I and class II loci at four-digit resolution. Typing coverage varied by locus: about 629-630 donors for A, B, C, DRB1 and DQB1; 500 to 550 for DQA1; 606 for DPA1; 450 to 480 for DPB1. Because of strong linkage in the cohort, 5 or 6 DR-DQ haplotypes were treated as single units for association and clustering. Among around 400 genotyped donors of the cohort, an average of about 240,000 unique TCR beta nucleotide sequences was sequenced per donor, of which about 18% were non-productive. The study at large found these results: Cytomegalovirus status was reported to be diagnosed by the classifier with high specificity and sensitivity in both the original and validation cohorts. The sequencing pipeline was judged likely to have produced a cluster of highly shared sequence variants as a technical artifact. Correlated functional status among segregating V segments might reflect linkage disequilibrium, but an unknown experimental factor could not be ruled out. Because the 87-base-pair reads could not distinguish some IMGT-functional V segments, including TRBV6-2 and TRBV6-3, those segments were excluded. At a false discovery rate of 0.05, a later analysis linked under 20,000 TCR beta sequences to specific HLA alleles. CMV serostatus was the only immune exposure information available for the cohort. The earlier analysis of 587 of the donors excluded some 15 rarely observed V segments, including chromosome 9 orphons, because counts were too low. Because HLA typing was unavailable for some donors at each locus, only the typed subset was used in association tests. Most TCR sequences were observed very rarely across donors, whereas some public TCRs were present in many individuals. In a later analysis, several top co-occurrence clusters were reported to appear linked to parvovirus B19, influenza, CMV and Epstein-Barr virus. In a later analysis, the rate of TCR association differed among HLA loci, with DRB1 alleles having the most associated TCRs and HLA-C alleles having the fewest. Roughly uniform sequencing depth across donors was assumed in presence/absence analyses, although this assumption may not hold. An earlier analysis of approximately 500 of the donors showed that most TCR beta V segments appeared in productive rearrangements either about 90% or about 30% of the time, which broadly matched IMGT annotations. In the study, 164 TCR beta chains were listed as associated with cytomegalovirus. A later analysis found that most CMV-associated TCR beta chains appeared HLA-restricted, with HLA associations seemingly driven largely by CMV exposure. Compared with the 666-donor mean, donors in an Asian-associated ancestry cluster had fewer N-insertions in productive TCRs, according to a later genetic analysis. The cohort was sequenced for TCR beta chains only, and without alpha or paired-chain data the features that could be detected were limited. When HLA alleles, especially DR and DQ, strongly co-occurred, attributing TCR associations to individual alleles was difficult. An association between a missense DCLRE1C variant and V-gene and J-gene trimming of TCR beta chains was found in a later genetic analysis and replicated in an independent cohort. According to the authors, the approach could potentially be generalized to other disease states and immunological phenotypes. In vitro tests confirmed that a few of the cytomegalovirus-associated TCR beta chains recognize cytomegalovirus antigens. A further reported finding was that TCR beta sequences accurately predicted the HLA-A and HLA-B alleles for most subjects in the first cohort. In a later analysis, HLA-associated TCR beta chains showed more clonal expansion and lower generation probabilities than non-associated chains that were equally common.

Trimmed from V: 0 bases; trimmed from J: 8 bases; junction bases lacking a gene match: 10. From the germline V gene (reference sequence), CDR1 is GTSNPN and CDR2 is SVGIG. From cysteine to phenylalanine, the CDR3 is 16 amino acids long. Only the CDR3 part of the read is kept: 48 bases, read in frame from the first base. The library was prepared using the immunoSEQ multiplex PCR assay. For the multiplex PCR, a mixture combining 60 forward primers for TCR Vbeta segments and 13 reverse primers for TCR Jbeta segments was used. The CDR3 region of rearranged TCR beta genes was amplified from genomic DNA by a multiplex PCR assay. On the Illumina HiSeq System, the amplified TCR beta libraries were sequenced as 87-base-pair reads. The study's processing was this. Across the 700 or so repertoires, a later analysis counted roughly 84 million unique TCR beta chains, approximately 12 million of which were shared by at least two donors. Raw reads were error-corrected and collapsed into unique sequences by a nearest-neighbor algorithm in which closely related sequences were merged to remove PCR and sequencing errors. V, D and J gene segments were assigned by aligning CDR3 sequences to IMGT reference sequences. For a sequence to be retained, a match of at least six nucleotides to both a V gene segment and a J gene segment was required. A rearrangement was called productive if the CDR3 had no stop codons and remained in frame with V and J, and every other rearrangement was called non-productive. Following IMGT convention, CDR3 was defined as the stretch from the second conserved V-encoded cysteine to the conserved J-encoded phenylalanine. In an earlier analysis of 500 to 650 of the donors, sequences lacking an unambiguous match to a single V gene segment were excluded. An earlier analysis of 587 of the donors called V segments functional above 56.7% productive rearrangements and segregating when the between-donor standard deviation exceeded 5%. A statistical classification framework was developed to diagnose cytomegalovirus status using the catalog of TCR beta chain sequences. V and J gene assignment, in a later analysis, came from comparing TCR nucleotide sequences with IMGT/GENE-DB human TR gene sequences. The TCRdist pipeline was used in a later analysis to assign CDR3 sequences and most-parsimonious VDJ recombination scenarios. In a later analysis, each TCR beta chain was defined by its CDR3 amino acid sequence together with its V-gene family, and reads lacking a unique V-gene family were excluded. To address suspected cross-contamination and a sequencing artifact, a later analysis removed approximately 590 highly shared, low-generation-probability nucleotide sequences. A later analysis calculated a clonal expansion index for each public chain from normalized within-repertoire ranks of inferred template counts. Generation probabilities in a later analysis came from a VDJ recombination model fitted to out-of-frame rearrangements, and those results were checked against IGoR. In a later analysis, hypergeometric tests were used to score TCR-TCR, TCR-HLA and TCR-CMV co-occurrence, with a repertoire-size bias correction applied to TCR pairs. A later analysis estimated false discovery rates by permuting HLA or CMV assignments 20 times. In a later analysis, co-occurring TCRs were grouped using DBSCAN, with TCRdist sequence similarity added in when clustering inside HLA-allele-positive subsets. For co-occurrence clustering, repertoires with fewer than 30,000 or more than 120,000 public chains were excluded, along with several repertoires with anomalous nucleotide sharing. TCRdb obtained this table from immuneACCESS and retained in-frame rearrangements with V and J assigned. These tables miss some clones; where compared with another copy, unresolved V genes account for less than half of the shortfall, and the remainder is unexplained. Clone size and V and J calls were adopted from that table, with D and trimming inferred from the DNA. A total of under 200,000 clones appear in this sample, 80% to 90% of them only once. The top ten constitute roughly 1.7% of the sample.

The cohort consisted of 600 to 750 healthy bone marrow donors. All cohort members were sampled while nominally healthy, although unrecorded immune exposures were likely present. The donor was CMV seropositive and was included in the group of 250 to 300 seropositive cohort members. Every donor gave a peripheral blood sample, and the peripheral blood mononuclear cells from that sample were used for TCR beta sequencing. Genomic DNA was extracted from the blood cell samples with the Qiagen DNeasy Blood Extraction Kit. A word on this clone: Its specific antigen is unknown. No qualities accompany the bases; no much larger clone lies one base away.

The sequence derives from a man aged 35-49 years in good health and CMV-seropositive. Material: PBMCs. The chain is assembled from TRBV30 and TRBJ1-4, and 9 junction bases match TRBD1. The bases read TGTGCCTGGAGTGTATATCAGGGACAGGGAGACGAAAAACTGTTTTTT. Translated, this gives CAWSVYQGQGDEKLFF.